The rows below give T cell receptor beta chains drawn from one sample of a study of blood T cell repertoires in COVID-19. This table comes from immunoSEQ multiplex PCR, and its TCRdb copy is limited to in-frame clones, with some not included. This sample has 150,000 to 200,000 clones, with 75% to 85% found just once. Sample: PBMCs or T cells enriched from blood (not recorded which). All receptors come from a man in his fifties who had recovered from COVID-19. Both conserved end residues are part of each CDR3. The D gene is left open where the match is weak. For some rows the clone size is stated as once, few or many, or as a class when expanded; others skip it.

>TRBJ1-1|NA|NA|TRBV6-5|15
TGTGCCAGCAGTTATGTTCGTGGAGGGAACACTGAAGCTTTCTTT
CASSYVRGGNTEAFF
>TRBJ2-7|TRBD1|NA|TRBV11-3|14
TGTGCCAGCAGCCTAACTGGACAGGGAAACGAGCAGTACTTC
CASSLTGQGNEQYF
>TRBJ1-1|NA|few|TRBV6-1|15
TGTGCCAGCAGTGAAGGGTGGGGGGGGAACACTGAAGCTTTCTTT
CASSEGWGGNTEAFF
>TRBJ1-1|NA|NA|TRBV5-6|16
TGTGCCAGCAGCCCCCCCGGACAGCCCATGAACACTGAAGCTTTCTTT
CASSPPGQPMNTEAFF
>TRBJ2-1|TRBD1|once|TRBV9|15
TGTGCCAGCAGCGTCACGACAGGGGGATACAATGAGCAGTTCTTC
CASSVTTGGYNEQFF
>TRBJ1-1|NA|NA|TRBV19|14
TGTGCCAGTCGGCGGGACGTTGGGGGCACTGAAGCTTTCTTT
CASRRDVGGTEAFF
>TRBJ1-1|NA|NA|TRBV30|13
TGTGCCTGGAGGTTGACACGGAACACTGAAGCTTTCTTT
CAWRLTRNTEAFF
>TRBJ1-2|TRBD1|NA|TRBV7-2|13
TGTGCCAGCAGCTTAACAGGGGGCGGCGGCTACACCTTC
CASSLTGGGGYTF
>TRBJ1-2|NA|NA|TRBV4-1|15
TGCGCCAGCAGCCAAGGCGGGACGGCGATCTATGGCTACACCTTC
CASSQGGTAIYGYTF
>TRBJ2-7|NA|NA|TRBV2|13
TGTGCCAGCAGTCCACAGCTATTCTACGAGCAGTACTTC
CASSPQLFYEQYF
>TRBJ2-3|TRBD2|NA|TRBV24-1|16
TGTGCCACCAGTGATTACAGCGGGGGGAAAACAGATACGCAGTATTTT
CATSDYSGGKTDTQYF
>TRBJ1-1|TRBD1|NA|TRBV19|15
TGTGCCAGTAGGCGAAGCGGACAGGGGAAGACTGAAGCTTTCTTT
CASRRSGQGKTEAFF
>TRBJ2-7|NA|NA|TRBV9|15
TGTGCCAGCAGCGTAGATCCGGACTACCTCTACGAGCAGTACTTC
CASSVDPDYLYEQYF
>TRBJ2-3|TRBD2|NA|TRBV9|16
TGTGCCAGCAGCTTTACTAGCGGGGTGGGCGCAGATACGCAGTATTTT
CASSFTSGVGADTQYF
>TRBJ1-6|NA|NA|TRBV6-5|15
TGTGCCAGCAAAACAGAAACGGGGATCGGTACACCCCTCCACTTT
CASKTETGIGTPLHF
>TRBJ1-1|TRBD1|NA|TRBV11-2|15
TGTGCCAGCAGCTTTTGGGACAGGTCGGGTACTGAAGCTTTCTTT
CASSFWDRSGTEAFF
>TRBJ1-1|NA|NA|TRBV3-1/TRBV3-2|15
TGTGCCAGCAGCCAAGAGGGACTTTGGTACACTGAAGCTTTCTTT
CASSQEGLWYTEAFF
>TRBJ2-7|TRBD1|NA|TRBV27|16
TGTGCCAGCAGCCATAAGAAAATGGGACAGGGTGGAGAGCAGTACTTC
CASSHKKMGQGGEQYF
>TRBJ2-7|TRBD1|NA|TRBV19|14
TGTGCCAGTAGTACCCGGACAGGGTCCTACGAGCAGTACTTC
CASSTRTGSYEQYF
>TRBJ1-2|NA|NA|TRBV10-3|12
TGTGCCTCCCGGGGGGGTGACTATGGCTACACCTTC
CASRGGDYGYTF
>TRBJ1-3|TRBD1|NA|TRBV3-1/TRBV3-2|17
TGTGCCAGCAGCCAAGCGAGGACAGGGGGCCGTGGAAACACCATATATTTT
CASSQARTGGRGNTIYF
>TRBJ1-5|NA|NA|TRBV21-1|15
TGTGCCAGCAGCAAGCTACAGGGGGTCGATCAGCCCCAGCATTTT
CASSKLQGVDQPQHF
>TRBJ2-3|NA|once|TRBV6-1|16
TGTGCCAGCAGTGAATACGGGATTTCTAGCACAGATACGCAGTATTTT
CASSEYGISSTDTQYF
>TRBJ2-1|NA|NA|TRBV30|19
TGTGCCTGGAGCGGGGGGAACAGGCCACGGGGGCTTTCCTACAATGAGCAGTTCTTC
CAWSGGNRPRGLSYNEQFF
>TRBJ1-3|NA|NA|TRBV30|15
TGTGCCTGGAGTGTAAGGGGCGGCTCTGGAAACACCATATATTTT
CAWSVRGGSGNTIYF
>TRBJ2-7|TRBD1|NA|TRBV6-1|15
TGTGCCAGCAGTGAAGAAGGAACAGGGGGCTACGAGCAGTACTTC
CASSEEGTGGYEQYF
>TRBJ2-7|TRBD2|NA|TRBV6-5|14
TGTGCCAGCAAACTAGCGGGGGGATCGGTCGAGCAGTACTTC
CASKLAGGSVEQYF